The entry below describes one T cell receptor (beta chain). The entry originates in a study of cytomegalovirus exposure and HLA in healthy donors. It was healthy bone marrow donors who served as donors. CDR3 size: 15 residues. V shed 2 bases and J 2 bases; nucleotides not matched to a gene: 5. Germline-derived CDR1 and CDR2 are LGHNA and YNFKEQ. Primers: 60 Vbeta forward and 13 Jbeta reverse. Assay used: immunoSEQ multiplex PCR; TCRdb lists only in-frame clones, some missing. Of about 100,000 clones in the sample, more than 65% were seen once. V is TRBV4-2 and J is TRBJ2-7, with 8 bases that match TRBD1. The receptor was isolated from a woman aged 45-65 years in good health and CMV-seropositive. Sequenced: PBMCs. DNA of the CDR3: TGTGCCAGCAGCCAAAAGTCACAGGGGGCCTACGAGCAGTACTTC. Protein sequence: CASSQKSQGAYEQYF.